The 8 T cell receptor beta chains presented below share a single source sample, sequenced in a study of Ad26.COV2.S vaccination and SARS-CoV-2 variants. Treatment given: roughly 19 received Ad26.COV2.S at low or high dose, single or two shots; roughly 5 received placebo; per-sample allocation not given. Samples came from day 63 after the first vaccine or placebo injection. Profiling relied on immunoSEQ multiplex PCR, and the TCRdb table lists in-frame clones only, not all of them. Seen here are about 460,000 clones, roughly nine tenths observed once, and the top ten hold over 1.5%. Sequenced material: peripheral blood, taken in a trial of Ad26.COV2.S vaccine versus placebo. All receptors derive from a person between 18 and 65 years old who received the Ad26.COV2.S COVID-19 vaccine or a placebo.

The rearrangement joins TRBV19 to TRBJ1-1; 8 bases match TRBD1. V lost 1 base to trimming and J lost 6 bases; unmatched junction nucleotides: 4. CDR1 is LNHDA, CDR2 SQIVND, per germline (reference sequence). CDR3 length equals 14 residues. The DNA of the CDR3 is TGTGCCAGTAGTATAGGACAGGGGATTGCTGAAGCTTTCTTT. It yields the protein CASSIGQGIAEAFF.

The genes are TRBV19 and TRBJ1-5; the D is unclear. Germline assignment: CDR1 LNHDA and CDR2 SQIVND (reference sequence). The CDR3 runs 14 residues. V lost 2 bases and J 1 base, leaving 6 bases between the germline ends. CDR3 nucleotide sequence: TGTGCCAGTAGTATACAAGGAAGCAATCAGCCCCAGCATTTT. This codes for CASSIQGSNQPQHF.

The chain employs TRBV4-1 and TRBJ2-1, with D possibly matching TRBD2 (6 bases). Germline V CDR1 and CDR2: MGHRA, YSYEKL. V shed 8 bases and J shed 6 bases, with 14 bases lying between them. This CDR3 contains 13 residues. CDR3 region: CASGAGRGNEQFF. Here the CDR3 DNA reads TGCGCCAGCGGGGCGGGAAGGGGCAATGAGCAGTTCTTC.

This clone was counted once. This sample also contains other DNA sequences that code for the same CDR3. Here the CDR3 DNA reads TGTGCCAGCAGTTACGGGCCCAATGAGCAGTTCTTC. It specifies CASSYGPNEQFF. The chain is built from TRBV6-2 or TRBV6-3 and TRBJ2-1; D is ambiguous. V was shortened by 2 bases and J by 6 bases, with 5 bases between the two germline ends. Per germline, CDR1 MNHEY and CDR2 SVGEGT. The CDR3 consists of 12 residues.

V usage is TRBV27 and J usage is TRBJ1-5; the match to TRBD1 covers 8 bases. This CDR3 spans 15 amino acids. Germline loops: CDR1 MNHEY, CDR2 SMNVEV (reference sequence). The J segment lost 3 bases and the V segment lost 1 base, leaving 2 bases of the junction unmatched. As DNA, the CDR3 is TGTGCCAGCAGTTTATGGGGACAGGACAATCAGCCCCAGCATTTT. Its protein product is CASSLWGQDNQPQHF.

This chain connects TRBV7-9 to TRBJ1-2; tentative D call: TRBD1 (6 bases). Trimming stripped 5 bases from V and 7 bases from J, with 20 bases between. The CDR3 has 15 residues. Germline V gene data show CDR1 as SEHNR and CDR2 as FQNEAQ (reference sequence). CDR3 bases: TGTGCCAGCAGCCCGCCCGGGGTCCTGGGGGCTGGCTACACCTTC. Protein: CASSPPGVLGAGYTF.

The chain has TRBV11-2 and TRBJ2-3, with D uncertain. The CDR3 has 14 residues. V lost 1 base to trimming and J lost 7 bases, with 12 bases between them. Germline CDR1 reads SGHAT; CDR2 reads FQNNGV. CDR3 DNA: TGTGCCAGCAGCTTAGCACCGGACGTTTATACGCAGTATTTT. Translation: CASSLAPDVYTQYF.

This chain links TRBV4-1 with TRBJ1-1, with TRBD1 as a possible D gene (5 bases). The CDR3 has 14 amino acids. Germline CDR1 reads MGHRA; CDR2 reads YSYEKL. The germline V and J ends were trimmed by 3 bases and 5 bases, with 13 bases remaining between them. DNA for the CDR3: TGCGCCAGCAGCCAGGGGCAGGGAAGGACTGAAGCTTTCTTT. It translates to CASSQGQGRTEAFF.